A single T cell receptor (beta chain) is shown here with its context. The entry originates in a study of technical replicates of blood from several donors. Profiled with immunoSEQ multiplex PCR; TCRdb holds only in-frame clones, not every one. The table records 75,000 to 100,000 clones, about 95% of them present only once. The CDR3 is 11 residues long. The germline V gene encodes CDR1 MNHEY and CDR2 SVGAGI. With 10 bases clipped from V and 6 bases from J, the junction kept 6 bases outside the gene matches. The rearrangement joins TRBV6-5 to TRBJ2-7; TRBD1 aligns across 7 bases. This TCR was recovered from a human donor in good health. The specimen sequenced was T cells isolated from PBMCs. CDR3 DNA: TGTGCCACCGCCCGGGACAGCGAGCAGTACTTC. It translates to CATARDSEQYF.